This TCR beta chain appears in the sequencing data of a study of regulatory T cells in long-lasting Graves disease. This clonotype was counted many times. Time point: newly diagnosed GD, antithyroid drugs for less than 3 months. Following extraction of RNA from PBMCs, that RNA was used to make the TCR library. Arm-PCR of CDR3 regions with iRepertoire HTBI primers generated TCR beta libraries. TCRdb redid the calling of the multiplex PCR reads with MiXCR, one entry per CDR3 protein. The sample consists of around 450,000 distinct CDR3 sequences, 15% to 20% of them appearing once. This same sample was also part of a study on T cells in Graves' hyperthyroidism and ophthalmopathy.

This sample comprised peripheral blood mononuclear cells (PBMCs), obtained at new diagnosis, from a patient treated with antithyroid drugs. This receptor was identified in a man aged 35 to 55 with Graves disease.

The CDR3 protein is CASSFHSGRPDNEQFF. The CDR3 nucleotides read TGTGCCAGCAGCTTCCATAGCGGGAGGCCGGACAATGAGCAGTTCTTC. This rearrangement joins TRBV7-9 to TRBJ2-1; 10 bases agree with TRBD2. The V and J ends lost 3 bases and 5 bases, in that order; junction bases with no gene match: 7. The CDR3 sequence is 16 residues long. The V gene's germline CDR1 is SEHNR and CDR2 FQNEAQ (reference sequence).